The subject of this entry is one T cell receptor (beta chain). CDR1 and CDR2 (germline): KGHSH, LQKENI. The CDR3 sequence is 13 residues long. Trimming removed 4 bases from V and 5 bases from J, with 11 bases in between. The sample belongs to a study of blood T cell repertoires in COVID-19. Study-level information: The United States, Italy and Spain supplied acute and convalescent COVID-19 samples. From T cells, B-cell-depleted T cells, or PBMCs came the material, which was cDNA or gDNA.

How the authors handled the data: Quantification of nucleated cells was approximated via reference gene primer amplification. The data were produced by immunoSEQ multiplex PCR, yet TCRdb's version contains in-frame clones alone and is incomplete. Clone size and V and J calls were adopted from that table, with D and trimming inferred from the DNA. The profile covers about 110,000 clones, with more than 75% appearing a single time and less than 8% taken by the ten largest. Input material: peripheral blood. The sequence was collected from a man between 65 and 79 years old with acute or convalescent COVID-19. The rearrangement joins TRBV18 to TRBJ2-5; D is ambiguous. The CDR3 region is CASSQSGRETQYF. In DNA, the CDR3 is TGTGCCAGCTCACAATCAGGCCGGGAGACCCAGTACTTC.